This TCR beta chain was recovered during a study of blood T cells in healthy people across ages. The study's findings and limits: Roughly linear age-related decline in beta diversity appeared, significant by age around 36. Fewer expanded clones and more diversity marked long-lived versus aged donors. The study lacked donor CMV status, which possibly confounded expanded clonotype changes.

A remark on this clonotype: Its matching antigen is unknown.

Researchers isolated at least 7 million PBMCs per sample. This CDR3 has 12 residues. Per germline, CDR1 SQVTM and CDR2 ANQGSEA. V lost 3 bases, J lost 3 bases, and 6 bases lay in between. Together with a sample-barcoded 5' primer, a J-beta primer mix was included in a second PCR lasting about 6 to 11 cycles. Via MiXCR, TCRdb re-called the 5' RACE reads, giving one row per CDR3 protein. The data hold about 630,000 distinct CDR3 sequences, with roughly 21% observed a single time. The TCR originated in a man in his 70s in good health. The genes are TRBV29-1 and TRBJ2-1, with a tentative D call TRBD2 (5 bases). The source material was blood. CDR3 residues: CSVEAGYNEQFF. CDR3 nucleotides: TGCAGCGTTGAGGCGGGCTACAATGAGCAGTTCTTC.